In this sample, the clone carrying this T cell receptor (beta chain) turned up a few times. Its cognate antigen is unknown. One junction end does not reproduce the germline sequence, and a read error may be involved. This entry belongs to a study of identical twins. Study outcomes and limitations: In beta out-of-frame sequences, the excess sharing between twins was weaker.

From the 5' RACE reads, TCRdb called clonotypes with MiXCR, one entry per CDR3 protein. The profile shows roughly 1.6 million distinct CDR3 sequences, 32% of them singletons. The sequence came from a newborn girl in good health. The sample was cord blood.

DNA for the CDR3: TGCAGCGCTACTTTTTTGCTCGGGGGAATCTACGAGCAGTACTTC. The encoded protein is CSATFLLGGIYEQYF. The chain couples TRBV20-1 to TRBJ2-7, with D possibly being TRBD2 (6 bases). CDR1 is DFQATT and CDR2 is SNEGSKA in the germline V gene (reference sequence). This CDR3 spans 15 amino acids.